This T cell receptor (beta chain) was observed in a study of cytomegalovirus exposure and HLA in healthy donors. Points from the study as a whole: In a later analysis, compared with equally common non-associated chains, HLA-associated beta chains were more expanded. It was in a later analysis that TCR association rates were seen to vary by HLA locus, highest for DRB1 and lowest for HLA-C.

Points on this clone: Its specificity is not known.

13 Jbeta primers and 60 Vbeta primers were used for the PCR. Profiled with immunoSEQ multiplex PCR; TCRdb holds only in-frame clones, not every one. The data show some 150,000 clones, roughly 85% seen once. Source material: PBMCs. This TCR was sampled from a woman under 40 in good health and CMV-seronegative.

CDR3 DNA sequence: TGCGCCAGCAGCCAAGATCGCGGATTTCCCCCTCCTAACTATGGCTACACCTTC. It codes for CASSQDRGFPPPNYGYTF. The chain uses TRBV4-3 and TRBJ1-2; D is unresolved. Per the germline V gene, CDR1 is LGHNA and CDR2 is YSLEER. This CDR3 is built from 18 residues. The V end was cut by 0 bases, the J end by 0 bases, with 17 bases between.